The entry below gives a single T cell receptor beta chain sequence along with its context. The source of the sample is a study of patients and donors after allogeneic stem cell transplantation. TCRdb re-called the RT-PCR reads through MiXCR, storing one row per CDR3 protein. This sample has about 88,000 distinct CDR3 sequences, with roughly 43% found just once. Trimming took off 7 bases at V and 5 bases at J, with 14 bases between the two ends. The length of the CDR3 is 14 residues. J is TRBJ1-4 and V is TRBV12-3 or TRBV12-4; tentative D call: TRBD1 (6 bases). The sequencing input was blood, either unsorted or a sorted T cell fraction (not recorded which). The receptor comes from a human donor who was either an allogeneic HSCT recipient or a stem cell or donor lymphocyte infusion donor (not recorded which). It is not recorded whose cells these are; they may come from a transplant donor. The CDR3 region is CASNRDNANEKLFF. In nucleotides, the CDR3 is TGTGCCAGCAACCGGGACAACGCCAATGAAAAACTGTTTTTT.